This T cell receptor beta chain derives from a study of blood T cells in healthy people across ages. Healthy Caucasian individuals from Russia aged roughly 6 to 90 served as donors. At least 6 micrograms of total RNA were extracted per sample. The CDR3 contains 16 residues. CDR1 and CDR2 from the germline V gene are SGHVS and FNYEAQ. V was pared by 5 bases and J by 0 bases, with 17 bases between. Then a second PCR, running roughly 6 to 11 cycles, was carried out with a sample-barcoded 5' primer and a J-beta primer mix. A single record per CDR3 protein comes from TCRdb applying MiXCR to the 5' RACE reads. Of about 1,000,000 distinct CDR3 sequences in the sample, 35% to 55% are singletons; the top ten hold approximately 17%.

J is TRBJ2-7 and V is TRBV7-6, with D possibly TRBD1 on 6 matching bases. This TCR came from a woman in her sixties in good health. The sample was blood. CDR3 region: CASSPISIGGSYEQYF. The DNA of the CDR3 is TGTGCCAGCAGCCCGATTAGTATAGGGGGCTCCTACGAGCAGTACTTC. The full variable domain, in which reference TRBV7-6 and TRBJ2-7 provide the parts outside the CDR3, is GAGVSQSPRYKVTKRGQDVALRCDPISGHVSLYWYRQALGQGPEFLTYFNYEAQQDKSGLPNDRFSAERPEGSISTLTIQRTEQRDSAMYRCASSPISIGGSYEQYFGPGTRLTVT.